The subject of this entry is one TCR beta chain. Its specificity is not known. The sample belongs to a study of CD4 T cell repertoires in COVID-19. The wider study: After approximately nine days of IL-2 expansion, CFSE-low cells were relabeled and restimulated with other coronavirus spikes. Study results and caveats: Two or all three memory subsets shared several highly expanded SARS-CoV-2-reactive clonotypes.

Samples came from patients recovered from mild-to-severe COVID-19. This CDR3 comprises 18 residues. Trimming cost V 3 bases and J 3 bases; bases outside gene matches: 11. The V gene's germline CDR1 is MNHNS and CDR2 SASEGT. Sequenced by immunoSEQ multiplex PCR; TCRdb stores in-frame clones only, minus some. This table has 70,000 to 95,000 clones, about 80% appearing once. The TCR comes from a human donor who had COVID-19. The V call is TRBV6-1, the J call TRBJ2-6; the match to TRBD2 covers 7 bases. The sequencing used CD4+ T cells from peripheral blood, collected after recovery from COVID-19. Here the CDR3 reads CASSDRWGTMYGANVLTF. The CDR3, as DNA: TGTGCCAGCAGTGATAGGTGGGGGACTATGTATGGGGCCAACGTCCTGACTTTC.